The sample holds a few counts of the clone carrying this TCR beta chain. For TCR beta, libraries came from quantitative 5'-RACE with molecular barcodes. TCRdb reprocessed the 5' RACE reads with MiXCR, giving one entry per CDR3 protein. In the table there are about 140,000 distinct CDR3 sequences, 30% to 40% of which are singletons. This entry belongs to a study of CD8 T cells in ankylosing spondylitis. The CDR3 extends over 13 amino acids. The junction had 7 bases not matched to a gene; V was cut back by 5 bases and J by 9 bases. Per the germline V gene, CDR1 is DFQATT and CDR2 is SNEGSKA (reference sequence).

Specimen: synovial fluid, either unsorted or a sorted T cell fraction (not recorded which). The clonotype was recovered from a male donor with ankylosing spondylitis. The rearrangement links TRBV20-1 to TRBJ2-1, with 10 bases matching TRBD2. CDR3 bases: TGCAGTGCTCCCGCTAGCGGGAGAGGTGAGCAGTTCTTC. It codes for CSAPASGRGEQFF.